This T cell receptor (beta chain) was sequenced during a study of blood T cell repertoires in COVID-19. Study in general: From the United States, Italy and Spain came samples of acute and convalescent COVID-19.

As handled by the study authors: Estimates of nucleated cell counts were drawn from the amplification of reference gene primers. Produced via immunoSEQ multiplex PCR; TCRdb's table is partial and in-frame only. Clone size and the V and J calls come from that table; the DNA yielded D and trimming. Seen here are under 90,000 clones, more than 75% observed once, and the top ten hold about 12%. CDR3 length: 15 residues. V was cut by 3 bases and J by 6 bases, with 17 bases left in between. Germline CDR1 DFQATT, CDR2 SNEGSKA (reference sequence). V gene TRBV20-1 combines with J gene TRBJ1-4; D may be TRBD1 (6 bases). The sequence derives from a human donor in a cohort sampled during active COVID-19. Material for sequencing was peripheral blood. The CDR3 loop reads CSASKGQSVDEKLFF. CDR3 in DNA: TGCAGTGCTAGTAAAGGACAGAGCGTGGATGAAAAACTGTTTTTT.